The 29 T cell receptor beta chains reported below all come from one sample, sequenced in a study of cytomegalovirus exposure and HLA in healthy donors. The study ran its PCR with 60 Vbeta and 13 Jbeta primers. The repertoire was sequenced with immunoSEQ multiplex PCR; TCRdb's copy has only in-frame clones and lacks some. Here the sample table reports about 210,000 clones. Source material: PBMCs. The source of these receptors is a young woman in good health and CMV-seropositive.

V is TRBV2 and J is TRBJ2-7; the match to TRBD2 covers 13 bases. Germline CDR1 and CDR2: SNHLY and FYNNEI. The CDR3 sequence is 18 residues long. The V gene end was trimmed by 7 bases and the J gene end by 9 bases; junction bases not matched to a gene: 21. The CDR3 DNA sequence: TGTGCCAGCACGGATGAGGGACTAGCGGGAACGGAGGTTGCGGTGCAGTACTTC. Translation gives CASTDEGLAGTEVAVQYF. The full variable domain, in which reference TRBV2 and TRBJ2-7 provide the parts outside the CDR3, is EPEVTQTPSHQVTQMGQEVILRCVPISNHLYFYWYRQILGQKVEFLVSFYNNEISEKSEIFDDQFSVERPDGSNFTLKIRSTKLEDSAMYFCASTDEGLAGTEVAVQYFGPGTRLTVT.

The CDR3 sequence: CASSASPGTRNNEQFF. CDR3 sequence (DNA): TGTGCCAGCAGCGCCAGTCCCGGGACTAGGAACAATGAGCAGTTCTTC. The chain joins TRBV9 to TRBJ2-1, with TRBD2 matching over 8 bases. This CDR3 region has 16 residues. With 3 bases clipped from V and 5 bases from J, the junction kept 10 bases outside the gene matches. Germline V gene lookup returns CDR1 SGDLS and CDR2 YYNGEE.

The chain is built from TRBV6-1 and TRBJ1-5, with D possibly TRBD1 on 6 matching bases. The length of the CDR3 is 13 residues. The V and J ends lost 3 bases and 7 bases respectively, with 10 bases between them. Germline V gene data show CDR1 as MNHNS and CDR2 as SASEGT. The CDR3 DNA sequence: TGTGCCAGCAGTGAGTGGGGGCGGCAGCCCCAGCATTTT. It is translated as CASSEWGRQPQHF.

This rearrangement joins TRBV2 to TRBJ1-4; 11 bases line up with TRBD1. From germline, CDR1 is SNHLY and CDR2 FYNNEI. With V trimmed by 6 bases and J by 8 bases, 5 bases remained unmatched. The CDR3 is 14 amino acids. The CDR3 nucleotides read TGTGCCAGCAGCGGACAGGGGGCGGAGGAAAAACTGTTTTTT. Translated, it gives CASSGQGAEEKLFF.

The rearrangement joins TRBV20-1 to TRBJ2-5; D ambiguous. The V gene's germline CDR1 is DFQATT and CDR2 SNEGSKA (reference sequence). V lost 4 bases to trimming and J lost 3 bases, with 6 bases between them. The CDR3 is 11 residues long. The CDR3 loop is CSANSKETQYF. CDR3 sequence (DNA): TGCAGTGCTAACTCCAAAGAGACCCAGTACTTC.

This chain joins TRBV6-4 and TRBJ2-2; 8 bases fit TRBD1. With 7 bases clipped from V and 4 bases from J, the junction kept 5 bases outside the gene matches. This CDR3 comprises 14 residues. Germline CDR1 and CDR2: MRHNA and SNTAGT. The CDR3, as DNA: TGTGCCAGCACCAGAACAGGGGGCACCGGGGAGCTGTTTTTT. It yields the protein CASTRTGGTGELFF.

The genes are TRBV10-1 and TRBJ1-5, with TRBD1 as a possible D gene (6 bases). Per the germline V gene, CDR1 is WNHNN and CDR2 is SYGVQD (reference sequence). The CDR3 runs to 16 residues. V lost 4 bases and J 4 bases, leaving 17 bases between the germline ends. CDR3 nucleotide sequence: TGCGCCAGCAGTGCCGGGGGGCGCGGCAAGAATCAGCCCCAGCATTTT. This codes for CASSAGGRGKNQPQHF.

The chain couples TRBV7-8 to TRBJ1-5, with a weak D call TRBD1 (6 bases). V was pared by 6 bases and J by 3 bases, with 12 bases between. The V gene's germline CDR1 is SGHVS and CDR2 FQNEAQ. This CDR3 has 14 residues. CDR3: CASSSRQVNQPQHF. DNA of the CDR3: TGTGCCAGCAGTTCCAGACAGGTCAATCAGCCCCAGCATTTT.

This sequence joins TRBV2 and TRBJ2-7, with unresolved D. V lost 6 bases, J lost 1 base, and 7 bases lay in between. CDR1 is SNHLY, CDR2 FYNNEI, per germline. The length of the CDR3 is 12 residues. The DNA for the CDR3 is TGTGCCAGCAGGGCGGATTCCTACGAGCAGTACTTC. Translated: CASRADSYEQYF.

The gene calls are TRBV18 and TRBJ1-1; D might be TRBD1 (6 bases). The germline CDR1 and CDR2 sequences are KGHSH and LQKENI. Deletions cut 2 bases from V and 11 bases from J, with 21 bases between. CDR3 length equals 15 residues. Written as DNA, the CDR3 is TGTGCCAGCTCACCAGAGGCAGGGGTCTCACGTGGGGCTTTCTTT. Encoded protein: CASSPEAGVSRGAFF.

The chain combines TRBV5-1 with TRBJ1-4; 9 bases line up with TRBD1. With V trimmed by 4 bases and J by 3 bases, 4 bases remained unmatched. This CDR3 contains 15 residues. Germline lookup yields CDR1 SGHRS and CDR2 YFSETQ. The CDR3 reads CASSQQGAANEKLFF. CDR3 bases: TGCGCCAGCAGCCAACAGGGGGCGGCTAATGAAAAACTGTTTTTT.

This chain joins TRBV27 and TRBJ2-3; TRBD2 aligns across 9 bases. After removal of 2 bases from V and 4 bases from J, the junction contained 10 bases not matched to a gene. The CDR3 has 17 amino acids. Germline lookup yields CDR1 MNHEY and CDR2 SMNVEV (reference sequence). The CDR3 coding sequence is TGTGCCAGCAGTTTACAGAGTAGCGGGAGCAGCGCAGATACGCAGTATTTT. This encodes CASSLQSSGSSADTQYF.

The J gene is TRBJ1-2, the V gene TRBV28; 9 bases agree with TRBD1. This CDR3 contains 14 residues. The V and J ends lost 11 bases and 6 bases, in that order; junction bases with no gene match: 13. CDR1 and CDR2 (germline): MDHEN, SYDVKM. The chain's CDR3 is CAASGQGWENGYTF. In DNA, the CDR3 is TGTGCCGCTTCGGGACAGGGATGGGAAAATGGCTACACCTTC.

The gene calls are TRBV18 and TRBJ2-1; 10 positions match TRBD2. With 11 bases clipped from V and 6 bases from J, the junction kept 10 bases outside the gene matches. The CDR3 contains 14 residues. The germline V gene encodes CDR1 KGHSH and CDR2 LQKENI. CDR3 in amino acids: CACLRTSGPNEQFF. CDR3 DNA sequence: TGTGCCTGTCTGAGGACTAGCGGCCCCAATGAGCAGTTCTTC.

The V and J genes are TRBV5-8 and TRBJ2-6; maybe TRBD1 (6 bases). Trimming removed 5 bases at V and 0 bases at J, with 12 bases between. The CDR3 is 16 amino acids. CDR1 is SGHTS and CDR2 is YDEGEE in the germline V gene. The CDR3 spells CASRLDRSSGANVLTF. Written as DNA, the CDR3 is TGTGCCAGCAGACTGGACAGAAGCTCTGGGGCCAACGTCCTGACTTTC.

Regarding this clone: This specimen includes other DNA sequences encoding the same CDR3. The chain joins TRBV19 to TRBJ2-1; weak D call: TRBD2 (6 bases). CDR3 size: 16 residues. The V end lost 3 bases, the J end lost 0 bases, and 12 bases lay between the germline ends. Germline V gives CDR1 LNHDA, CDR2 SQIVND (reference sequence). The CDR3 DNA follows: TGTGCCAGTAGTATCTATGGGGGGAGCTCCTACAATGAGCAGTTCTTC. Amino acids: CASSIYGGSSYNEQFF. Supplemented by reference TRBV19 and TRBJ2-1, the full variable domain reads DGGITQSPKYLFRKEGQNVTLSCEQNLNHDAMYWYRQDPGQGLRLIYYSQIVNDFQKGDIAEGYSVSREKKESFPLTVTSAQKNPTAFYLCASSIYGGSSYNEQFFGPGTRLTVL.

The rearrangement uses TRBV2 and TRBJ1-6, with D possibly TRBD1 on 5 matching bases. CDR1 and CDR2 from the germline V gene are SNHLY and FYNNEI. V was pared by 7 bases and J by 0 bases, with 10 bases between. The CDR3 has 15 residues. CDR3 protein: CASNGASSYNSPLHF. CDR3 sequence (DNA): TGTGCCAGCAATGGGGCGAGCTCCTATAATTCACCCCTCCACTTT.

This chain connects TRBV5-8 to TRBJ1-2; D possibly corresponds to TRBD1 (6 bases). This CDR3 spans 15 amino acids. CDR1 and CDR2 (germline): SGHTS, YDEGEE. Trimming left V 2 bases short and J 4 bases short, with 15 bases between. As DNA, the CDR3 is TGTGCCAGCAGCTTAGGGGGTTCCCTCCCCTATGGCTACACCTTC. Translated: CASSLGGSLPYGYTF.

V is TRBV27 and J is TRBJ1-2; maybe TRBD1 (6 bases). V lost 0 bases and J 3 bases, leaving 14 bases between the germline ends. CDR3 length: 16 amino acids. Germline V gene lookup returns CDR1 MNHEY and CDR2 SMNVEV (reference sequence). CDR3 in DNA: TGTGCCAGCAGTTTATCGATGAAGGGGGTGGACTATGGCTACACCTTC. This sequence encodes CASSLSMKGVDYGYTF.

This sequence joins TRBV5-6 and TRBJ1-1, with D unresolved. Trimming left V 4 bases short and J 5 bases short, with 9 bases between. CDR3 length equals 12 residues. CDR1 and CDR2 from the germline V gene are SGHDT and YYEEEE. The CDR3 loop reads CASSVTETEAFF. The CDR3 nucleotides read TGTGCCAGCAGCGTAACAGAGACTGAAGCTTTCTTT.

This rearrangement joins TRBV18 to TRBJ2-4; 7 bases agree with TRBD1. Trimming cost V 4 bases and J 0 bases; bases outside gene matches: 3. Germline V lookup: CDR1 KGHSH, CDR2 LQKENI. This CDR3 has 15 amino acids. The CDR3: CASSRDSLAKNIQYF. The DNA of the CDR3 is TGTGCCAGCTCACGGGACAGTTTAGCCAAAAACATTCAGTACTTC.

The chain has TRBV10-3 and TRBJ1-5; 11 positions agree with TRBD1. There are 16 residues in the CDR3. Trimming at V came to 6 bases and at J to 2 bases, leaving 6 bases not matched to a gene. Germline V gives CDR1 ENHRY, CDR2 SYGVKD. The CDR3 DNA follows: TGTGCCATCAGCTGGACAGGGGGCGAGGGCAATCAGCCCCAGCATTTT. It codes for CAISWTGGEGNQPQHF.

The chain has TRBV5-6 and TRBJ1-5, with 7 bases that match TRBD1. Trimming took 7 bases from V and 4 from J; bases not matched to a gene: 8. The length of the CDR3 is 14 residues. Germline V gene lookup returns CDR1 SGHDT and CDR2 YYEEEE. CDR3 nucleotides: TGTGCCAGCTCACAGGGGCACGGGAATCAGCCCCAGCATTTT. This gives the protein CASSQGHGNQPQHF.

A word on this clone: The junction departs from germline at one end; a sequencing error may be responsible. This chain links TRBV7-2 with TRBJ2-5; 7 nucleotides agree with TRBD1. The CDR3 consists of 14 residues. Germline CDR1 reads SGHTA; CDR2 reads FQGNSA. DNA of the CDR3: TGTGCCAGCAGTTTAGGTCGACAGGGAGAGACCCAGTACTTC. As protein: CASSLGRQGETQYF.

This chain uses TRBV19 with TRBJ1-5; TRBD1 aligns across 8 bases. Germline trimming cut 9 bases from V and 0 bases from J; bases unmatched to any gene: 7. This CDR3 has 15 amino acids. Germline CDR1 is LNHDA and CDR2 is SQIVND (reference sequence). In DNA form, the CDR3 reads TGTGCCAGCCTTATACAGGGGGGTAGCAATCAGCCCCAGCATTTT. Translated, it gives CASLIQGGSNQPQHF.

The V and J genes are TRBV5-1 and TRBJ1-6, with a possible D match to TRBD1 (5 bases). Trimming stripped 4 bases from V and 9 bases from J, with 14 bases between. The CDR3 is 14 residues long. Per germline, CDR1 SGHRS and CDR2 YFSETQ. CDR3 in DNA: TGCGCCAGCAGCAAGGGACTTCGGAGTTCACCCCTCCACTTT. This encodes CASSKGLRSSPLHF.

The V gene is TRBV12-2, the J gene TRBJ2-7; TRBD2 was called by the table and not checked on the DNA. TRBV12-2 is a pseudogene segment. The CDR3 spans 12 residues. The CDR3 DNA reads as TGTGCAAGTCGCTCCCGTTGTTACGAGCAGTACTTC. Translation gives CASRSRCYEQYF.

This chain connects TRBV10-3 to TRBJ2-3, with 9 bases identical to TRBD1. CDR1 and CDR2 from the germline V gene are ENHRY and SYGVKD. The CDR3 has 15 residues. Losses at the gene ends were 6 bases for V and 1 base for J; bases not matched to a gene: 5. The CDR3 protein is CAIREQGAGTDTQYF. The CDR3, as DNA: TGTGCCATCAGGGAACAGGGGGCAGGCACAGATACGCAGTATTTT.

The rearrangement uses TRBV7-2 and TRBJ2-3; 14 bases agree with TRBD2. Per germline, CDR1 SGHTA and CDR2 FQGNSA. V lost 5 bases to trimming and J lost 10 bases; unmatched junction nucleotides: 11. The CDR3 runs 16 residues. The CDR3 DNA follows: TGTGCCAGCAGCCCCCGGGGACTAGCGGGAGAAGGGTCGCAGTATTTT. Its protein is CASSPRGLAGEGSQYF. Using reference TRBV7-2 and TRBJ2-3 for the parts outside the CDR3, the full variable domain is GAGVSQSPSNKVTEKGKDVELRCDPISGHTALYWYRQSLGQGLEFLIYFQGNSAPDKSGLPSDRFSAERTGGSVSTLTIQRTQQEDSAVYLCASSPRGLAGEGSQYFGPGTRLTVL.